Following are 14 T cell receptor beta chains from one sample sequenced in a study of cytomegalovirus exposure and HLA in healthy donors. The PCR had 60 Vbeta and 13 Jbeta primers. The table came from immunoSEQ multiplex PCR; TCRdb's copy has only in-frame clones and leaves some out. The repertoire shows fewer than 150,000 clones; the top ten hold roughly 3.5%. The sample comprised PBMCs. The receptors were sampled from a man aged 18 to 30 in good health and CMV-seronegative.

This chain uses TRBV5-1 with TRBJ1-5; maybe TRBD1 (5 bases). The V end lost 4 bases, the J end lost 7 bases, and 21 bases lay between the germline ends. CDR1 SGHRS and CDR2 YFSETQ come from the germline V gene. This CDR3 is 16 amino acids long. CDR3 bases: TGCGCCAGCAGCCCGGCAAAGGGCAGGGTTTTCCAGCCCCAGCATTTT. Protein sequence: CASSPAKGRVFQPQHF.

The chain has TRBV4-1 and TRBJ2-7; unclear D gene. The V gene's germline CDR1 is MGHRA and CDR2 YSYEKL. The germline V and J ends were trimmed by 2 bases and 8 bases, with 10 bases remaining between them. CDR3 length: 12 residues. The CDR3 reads CASSQTMNQQYF. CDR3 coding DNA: TGCGCCAGCAGCCAAACTATGAACCAGCAGTACTTC.

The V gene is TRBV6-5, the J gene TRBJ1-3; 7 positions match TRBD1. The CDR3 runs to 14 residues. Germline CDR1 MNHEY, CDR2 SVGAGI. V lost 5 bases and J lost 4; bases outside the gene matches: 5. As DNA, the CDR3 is TGTGCCAGCAGTCAGACAGGGTACGGAAACACCATATATTTT. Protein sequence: CASSQTGYGNTIYF.

CDR3 in amino acids: CASGAAGGTDTQYF. As DNA, the CDR3 is TGCGCCAGCGGCGCGGCGGGGGGCACAGATACGCAGTATTTT. This rearrangement joins TRBV5-1 to TRBJ2-3; 7 positions match TRBD2. Trimming cost V 7 bases and J 1 base; bases outside gene matches: 6. The CDR3 consists of 14 residues. The germline V gene encodes CDR1 SGHRS and CDR2 YFSETQ.

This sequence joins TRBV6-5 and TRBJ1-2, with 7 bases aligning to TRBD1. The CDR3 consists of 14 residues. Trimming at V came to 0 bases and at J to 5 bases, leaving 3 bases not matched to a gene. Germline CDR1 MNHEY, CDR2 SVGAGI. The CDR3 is CASSYSPGGYGYTF. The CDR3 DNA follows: TGTGCCAGCAGTTACTCACCAGGGGGGTATGGCTACACCTTC.

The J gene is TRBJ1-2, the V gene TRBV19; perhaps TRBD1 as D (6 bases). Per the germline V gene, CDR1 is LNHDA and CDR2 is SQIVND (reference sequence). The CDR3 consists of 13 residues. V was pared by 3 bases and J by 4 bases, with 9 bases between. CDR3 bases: TGTGCCAGTAGTATCGGACAGCTCTATGGCTACACCTTC. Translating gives CASSIGQLYGYTF.

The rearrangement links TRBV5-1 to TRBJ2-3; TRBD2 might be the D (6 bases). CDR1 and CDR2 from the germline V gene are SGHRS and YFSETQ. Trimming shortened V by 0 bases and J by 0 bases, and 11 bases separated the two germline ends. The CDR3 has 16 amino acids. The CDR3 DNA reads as TGCGCCAGCAGCTTGGAGGCTAGCGTTAGCACAGATACGCAGTATTTT. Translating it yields CASSLEASVSTDTQYF.

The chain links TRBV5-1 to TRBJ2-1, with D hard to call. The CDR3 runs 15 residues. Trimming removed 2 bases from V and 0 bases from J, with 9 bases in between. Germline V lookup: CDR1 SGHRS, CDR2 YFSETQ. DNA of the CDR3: TGCGCCAGCAGCTTAGTAGAAAGCTCCTACAATGAGCAGTTCTTC. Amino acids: CASSLVESSYNEQFF.

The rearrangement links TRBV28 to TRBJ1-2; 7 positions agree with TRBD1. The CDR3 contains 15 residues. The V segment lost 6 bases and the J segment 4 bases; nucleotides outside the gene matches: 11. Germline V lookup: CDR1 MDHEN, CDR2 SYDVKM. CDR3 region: CASSPGQLRGYGYTF. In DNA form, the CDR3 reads TGTGCCAGCAGCCCGGGACAGCTGCGTGGCTATGGCTACACCTTC.

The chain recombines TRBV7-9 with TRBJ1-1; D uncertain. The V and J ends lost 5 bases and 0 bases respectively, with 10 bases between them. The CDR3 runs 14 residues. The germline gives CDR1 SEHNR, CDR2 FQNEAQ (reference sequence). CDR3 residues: CASSLTGVNTEAFF. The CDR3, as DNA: TGTGCCAGCAGCCTCACCGGGGTGAACACTGAAGCTTTCTTT. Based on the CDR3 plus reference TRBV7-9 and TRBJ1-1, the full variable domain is DTGVSQNPRHKITKRGQNVTFRCDPISEHNRLYWYRQTLGQGPEFLTYFQNEAQLEKSRLLSDRFSAERPKGSFSTLEIQRTEQGDSAMYLCASSLTGVNTEAFFGQGTRLTVV.

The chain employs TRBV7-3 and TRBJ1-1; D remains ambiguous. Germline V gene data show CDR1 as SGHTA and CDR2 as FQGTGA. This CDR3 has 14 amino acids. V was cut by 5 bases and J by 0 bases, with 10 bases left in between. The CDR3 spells CASSAGGMNTEAFF. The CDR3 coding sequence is TGTGCCAGCAGCGCGGGTGGGATGAACACTGAAGCTTTCTTT.

Here the CDR3 reads CASSRGTGNKDTEAFF. The DNA for the CDR3 is TGCGCCAGCAGCCGGGGGACAGGGAATAAGGACACTGAAGCTTTCTTT. The rearrangement uses TRBV5-1 and TRBJ1-1; 9 bases map to TRBD1. V was clipped by 4 bases and J by 3 bases; unmatched bases: 10. The CDR3 runs 16 residues. Per germline, CDR1 SGHRS and CDR2 YFSETQ.

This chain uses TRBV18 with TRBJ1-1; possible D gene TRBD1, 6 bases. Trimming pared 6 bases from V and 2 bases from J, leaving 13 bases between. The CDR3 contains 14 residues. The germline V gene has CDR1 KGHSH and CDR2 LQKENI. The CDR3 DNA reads TGTGCCAGCTCCCTTTCACAGGGTAACACTGAAGCTTTCTTT. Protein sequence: CASSLSQGNTEAFF.

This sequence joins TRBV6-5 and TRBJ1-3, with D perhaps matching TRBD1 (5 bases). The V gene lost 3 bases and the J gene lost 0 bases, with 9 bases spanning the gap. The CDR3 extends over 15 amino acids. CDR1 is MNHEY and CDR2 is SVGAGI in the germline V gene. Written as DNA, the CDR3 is TGTGCCAGCAGTTATCACCAGGGCTCTGGAAACACCATATATTTT. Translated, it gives CASSYHQGSGNTIYF.